Below, 5 T cell receptor beta chains from the same sample are listed, as sequenced in a study of cytomegalovirus exposure and HLA in healthy donors. The PCR ran on 60 Vbeta and 13 Jbeta primers. Assay used: immunoSEQ multiplex PCR; TCRdb lists only in-frame clones, some missing. Of some 99,000 clones listed, roughly 70% are singletons. Sequencing used PBMCs. The receptors stem from a male donor in good health and CMV-seronegative.

V usage is TRBV28 and J usage is TRBJ2-1; 9 bases match TRBD2. V was clipped by 5 bases and J by 6 bases; unmatched bases: 14. The CDR3 totals 17 residues. Germline V gene data show CDR1 as MDHEN and CDR2 as SYDVKM. This CDR3 reads CASSPTQGLARINEQFF. Written as DNA, the CDR3 is TGTGCCAGCAGTCCAACCCAAGGACTAGCGAGAATCAATGAGCAGTTCTTC.

The chain has TRBV28 and TRBJ2-3, with 8 positions matching TRBD2. The germline V gene has CDR1 MDHEN and CDR2 SYDVKM. V trimming: 11 bases; J trimming: 0 bases; junction bases outside the gene matches: 10. The CDR3 contains 15 residues. CDR3 region: CASRGGGQSTDTQYF. For the CDR3, the DNA is TGTGCCTCCCGGGGGGGAGGACAGAGCACAGATACGCAGTATTTT.

The chain recombines TRBV6-5 with TRBJ1-5; the match to TRBD1 covers 9 bases. The CDR3 consists of 14 residues. Germline assignment: CDR1 MNHEY and CDR2 SVGAGI. V shed 6 bases, J shed 7 bases, and the junction held 7 bases outside the gene matches. CDR3 loop: CASSPGQGKQPQHF. CDR3 sequence (DNA): TGTGCCAGCAGCCCGGGACAGGGAAAACAGCCCCAGCATTTT.

This chain joins TRBV30 and TRBJ1-5; D unresolved. Trimming removed 1 base at V and 3 bases at J, with 10 bases between. CDR3 size: 14 residues. Germline V gene sequence: CDR1 GTSNPN, CDR2 SVGIG (reference sequence). The CDR3 DNA follows: TGTGCCTGGAGTGGACAAAACCCCAATCAGCCCCAGCATTTT. Amino acid sequence: CAWSGQNPNQPQHF.

This clone turned up a few times. The CDR3: CASSERVQPQHF. Here the CDR3 DNA reads TGTGCCAGCAGTGAGAGGGTTCAGCCCCAGCATTTT. The chain couples TRBV2 to TRBJ1-5; D ambiguous. Germline CDR1 reads SNHLY; CDR2 reads FYNNEI. The CDR3 extends over 12 amino acids. The V and J ends lost 3 bases and 6 bases respectively, with 6 bases between them. Complete variable domain (other parts from reference TRBV2 and TRBJ1-5): EPEVTQTPSHQVTQMGQEVILRCVPISNHLYFYWYRQILGQKVEFLVSFYNNEISEKSEIFDDQFSVERPDGSNFTLKIRSTKLEDSAMYFCASSERVQPQHFGDGTRLSIL.